This TCR beta chain was sequenced during a study of blood T cell repertoires in COVID-19. Study-wide context: PBMCs, B-cell-depleted T cells, or T cells were the source of the cDNA or gDNA that made up the material.

Clones were read by immunoSEQ multiplex PCR, and TCRdb kept only the in-frame ones, dropping some. The repertoire has about 150,000 clones, over 75% of them found once; the top ten carry 10% to 15%. V shed 3 bases and J 6 bases; nucleotides not matched to a gene: 2. The germline V gene encodes CDR1 SGHRS and CDR2 YFSETQ. The CDR3 covers 14 residues. To note about this clone: The sample holds other DNA sequences that translate to the same CDR3.

The rearrangement links TRBV5-1 to TRBJ2-1, with TRBD1 matching 11 bases. The TCR sequence derives from a man aged 55-75 years with active or convalescent COVID-19. Sequenced input: peripheral blood. CDR3 sequence: CASSYGQGANEQFF. The CDR3 region has the DNA TGCGCCAGCAGCTACGGACAGGGGGCCAATGAGCAGTTCTTC.